This T cell receptor beta chain is from a study of blood T cells in healthy people across ages. At the level of the study: The template switching approach captured approximately one barcoded beta molecule for every two T cells. Regarding the study as a whole: A strong correlation was seen between TCR beta diversity and naive T cell percentage.

This CDR3 is 13 amino acids long. Trimming stripped 1 base from V and 3 bases from J, with 7 bases between. CDR1 and CDR2 (germline): SGHTA, FQGNSA. A second PCR, run for roughly 7 to 12 cycles, used a sample-barcoded 5' primer plus a J-beta primer mix. A template-switch adaptor that had 12 random nucleotides put a tag on each cDNA molecule. Each of the samples gave a minimum of 2.5 million paired-end reads that contained CDR3. In TCRdb, the 5' RACE reads were re-called with MiXCR into one record per CDR3 protein. The sample lists about 800,000 distinct CDR3 sequences; about three fifths were seen once. Note on this clonotype: The antigen is not known.

The specimen sequenced was blood. The sequence was obtained from a man aged 25 to 40 in good health. The gene calls are TRBV7-2 and TRBJ2-7; no reliable D call. DNA for the CDR3: TGTGCCAGCAGCTTAGTTAAAAACTACGAGCAGTACTTC. This translates into CASSLVKNYEQYF.